This section outlines one T cell receptor beta chain sequence together with its context. These data originate in a study of blood T cell repertoires in COVID-19. As originally analysed: Estimation of nucleated cell counts was performed using reference gene primer amplification. Assay: immunoSEQ multiplex PCR; the TCRdb copy retains only in-frame clones and omits some. V, J and clone size derive from that table, while D and trimming were established from the DNA sequence. The sample holds more than 300,000 clones; more than 75% are singletons and the top ten take around 1.9%. This TCR was sampled from a man between 35 and 55 years old in a cohort exposed to, infected with or recovered from COVID-19 (not recorded which). Sequenced material: PBMCs or T cells enriched from blood (not recorded which).

The CDR3 reads CASSLGFSGNYNEQFF. In DNA form, the CDR3 reads TGCGCCAGCAGCTTGGGATTTAGCGGGAACTACAATGAGCAGTTCTTC. This chain connects TRBV5-1 to TRBJ2-1; 8 positions agree with TRBD2. Per the germline V gene, CDR1 is SGHRS and CDR2 is YFSETQ. Losses at the gene ends were 0 bases for V and 3 bases for J; bases not matched to a gene: 5. CDR3 size: 16 residues. The whole variable domain, filled in from reference TRBV5-1 and TRBJ2-1, reads KAGVTQTPRYLIKTRGQQVTLSCSPISGHRSVSWYQQTPGQGLQFLFEYFSETQRNKGNFPGRFSGRQFSNSRSEMNVSTLELGDSALYLCASSLGFSGNYNEQFFGPGTRLTVL.